The clone carrying this T cell receptor beta chain was detected a few times. Its antigen remains unknown. Per germline, CDR1 SQVTM and CDR2 ANQGSEA. The CDR3 loop spans 12 amino acids. V lost 7 bases and J lost 4, with 13 bases in between. The data were obtained in a study of T cell repertoires in cytomegalovirus infection. Regarding the study as a whole: Adding up the frequency of public TCR beta families identified people who carried CMV plus the relevant HLA.

A single record per CDR3 protein comes from TCRdb applying MiXCR to the reads. Of 290,000 or so distinct CDR3 sequences detected, about a quarter appear once; the ten largest clones hold approximately 15%. The clonotype was recovered from a human donor in good health (CMV status not recorded). Some clones in this sample may be carry-over from other donors' samples. The rearrangement links TRBV29-1 to TRBJ2-5; weak D call: TRBD2 (6 bases). The sample consisted of PBMCs. The CDR3 coding sequence is TGCAGCGGGGAGCGAGCGGGAGAGACCCAGTACTTC. It specifies CSGERAGETQYF. Filled out from reference TRBV29-1 and TRBJ2-5, the complete variable domain reads SAVISQKPSRDICQRGTSLTIQCQVDSQVTMMFWYRQQPGQSLTLIATANQGSEATYESGFVIDKFPISRPNLTFSTLTVSNMSPEDSSIYLCSGERAGETQYFGPGTRLLVL.